This TCR beta chain was obtained from a study of OX40 agonist ivuxolimab in advanced cancers. Study details: Patients were about 83% male with ages roughly 20 to 90, mean about 60. In three patients, partial responses were observed, one with hepatocellular carcinoma and two with cutaneous melanoma.

Assay: immunoSEQ multiplex PCR; the TCRdb copy retains only in-frame clones and omits some. The profile shows roughly 60,000 clones, 91% of them singletons. The CDR3 consists of 17 residues. Germline-derived CDR1 and CDR2 are SGHRS and YFSETQ. V lost 0 bases and J lost 4, with 16 bases in between. V is TRBV5-1 and J is TRBJ2-2, with a weak D call TRBD2 (6 bases). The sequence derives from an adult with an advanced solid tumor such as melanoma, head and neck, liver or kidney cancer. The sequencing used CD4+ or CD8+ T cells sorted from blood, collected in a trial of the OX40 agonist ivuxolimab. In DNA, the CDR3 is TGCGCCAGCAGCTTGGCGGGAGTGAGGTCGAGCACCGGGGAGCTGTTTTTT. This sequence encodes CASSLAGVRSSTGELFF.